Listed here are 23 T cell receptor beta chains from one sample, sequenced in a study of cytomegalovirus exposure and HLA in healthy donors. PCR amplification relied on 60 Vbeta primers (plus 13 Jbeta primers). The table came from immunoSEQ multiplex PCR; TCRdb's copy has only in-frame clones and leaves some out. The data hold 130,000 to 150,000 clones, with around 81% observed a single time. Sequenced: PBMCs. These receptors came from a man aged 35-49 years in good health and CMV-seropositive.

The CDR3 protein is CASSRLGTGGYEQYF. The CDR3 DNA is TGTGCCAGCAGCCGCTTGGGGACAGGGGGTTACGAGCAGTACTTC. The rearrangement uses TRBV7-9 and TRBJ2-7; 11 nucleotides agree with TRBD1. This CDR3 comprises 15 residues. The germline CDR1 and CDR2 sequences are SEHNR and FQNEAQ (reference sequence). V lost 5 bases to trimming and J lost 4 bases; unmatched junction nucleotides: 7.

The gene calls are TRBV19 and TRBJ1-1; D is undetermined. Germline assignment: CDR1 LNHDA and CDR2 SQIVND (reference sequence). The CDR3 totals 13 residues. The V and J ends lost 3 bases and 6 bases respectively, with 11 bases between them. CDR3 DNA sequence: TGTGCCAGTAGTATTTCTCCTACGGCTGAAGCTTTCTTT. Translation gives CASSISPTAEAFF.

This chain joins TRBV7-8 and TRBJ2-7; 9 bases line up with TRBD2. CDR1 SGHVS and CDR2 FQNEAQ come from the germline V gene. V shed 5 bases and J 0 bases; nucleotides not matched to a gene: 5. This CDR3 is built from 15 residues. The CDR3 spells CASSILAGTSYEQYF. The CDR3 region has the DNA TGTGCCAGCAGCATACTAGCGGGCACCTCCTACGAGCAGTACTTC.

The chain joins TRBV5-4 to TRBJ2-2; D perhaps matches TRBD2 (5 bases). Germline V CDR1 and CDR2: SGHNT, YYREEE (reference sequence). The CDR3 loop spans 14 amino acids. V was cut by 4 bases and J by 2 bases, with 9 bases left in between. The CDR3, as DNA: TGTGCCAGCAGCGACGGACTCAACACCGGGGAGCTGTTTTTT. Translated: CASSDGLNTGELFF.

The chain combines TRBV14 with TRBJ2-7; D not resolved. The CDR3 is 14 amino acids. Germline assignment: CDR1 SGHDN and CDR2 FVKESK. Deletions cut 6 bases from V and 2 bases from J, with 14 bases between. CDR3 bases: TGTGCCAGCAGTCCCGACATCCTGACCTACGAGCAGTACTTC. Protein product: CASSPDILTYEQYF.

The chain employs TRBV6-5 and TRBJ1-2, with TRBD1 identical over 7 bases. CDR3 length equals 13 residues. Per the germline V gene, CDR1 is MNHEY and CDR2 is SVGAGI. V lost 7 bases to trimming and J lost 4 bases; unmatched junction nucleotides: 6. The CDR3 DNA reads as TGTGCCAGCACCCATGACAGGGCCTATGGCTACACCTTC. Translating gives CASTHDRAYGYTF.

The chain links TRBV11-2 to TRBJ2-2; TRBD2 might be the D (7 bases). This CDR3 has 15 residues. Per the germline V gene, CDR1 is SGHAT and CDR2 is FQNNGV. V shed 6 bases and J shed 4 bases, with 15 bases lying between them. CDR3 residues: CASRMGRGATGELFF. CDR3 bases: TGTGCCAGCAGAATGGGGAGGGGGGCCACCGGGGAGCTGTTTTTT.

The V gene is TRBV7-9, the J gene TRBJ2-3; TRBD1 agrees at 11 bases. The CDR3 runs 15 residues. V lost 6 bases, J lost 2 bases, and 4 bases stayed unmatched. Germline V lookup: CDR1 SEHNR, CDR2 FQNEAQ (reference sequence). CDR3 in DNA: TGTGCCAGCAGTTTCGGACAGGGGGCCACAGATACGCAGTATTTT. Encoded protein: CASSFGQGATDTQYF.

The rearrangement uses TRBV6-1 and TRBJ1-1; D not resolved. Germline CDR1 is MNHNS and CDR2 is SASEGT. Trimming took off 4 bases at V and 4 bases at J, with 13 bases between the two ends. The CDR3 is 14 residues long. CDR3 in DNA: TGTGCCAGCAGTGTACAGACCCGGGGCACTGAAGCTTTCTTT. This translates into CASSVQTRGTEAFF.

The chain has TRBV5-4 and TRBJ2-3, with a tentative D call TRBD1 (6 bases). From germline, CDR1 is SGHNT and CDR2 YYREEE (reference sequence). The CDR3 runs 15 residues. V lost 0 bases, J lost 2 bases, and 10 bases lay in between. In nucleotides, the CDR3 is TGTGCCAGCAGCTTGGCCGGGACATTCACAGATACGCAGTATTTT. This translates into CASSLAGTFTDTQYF.

The chain links TRBV14 to TRBJ2-7; D is undetermined. The CDR3 is made up of 14 amino acids. Germline V gene data show CDR1 as SGHDN and CDR2 as FVKESK. Trimming cost V 2 bases and J 7 bases, with 15 bases left between them. DNA for the CDR3: TGTGCCAGCAGCCAACAACTTTCATCCTTTGAGCAGTACTTC. It encodes CASSQQLSSFEQYF.

The sample holds a few counts of this clone. V gene TRBV5-4 combines with J gene TRBJ2-3; 9 bases align to TRBD1. CDR1 and CDR2 (germline): SGHNT, YYREEE (reference sequence). J lost 7 bases, V lost 4 bases, and 7 bases had no gene match. CDR3 size: 14 residues. CDR3 amino acids: CASSSDRGANTQYF. For the CDR3, the DNA is TGTGCCAGCAGCAGTGACAGGGGGGCTAATACGCAGTATTTT.

The V gene is TRBV5-4, the J gene TRBJ2-3; 11 bases line up with TRBD2. The CDR3 contains 15 residues. The ends lost 4 bases at V and 5 bases at J; junction bases unmatched: 6. Germline assignment: CDR1 SGHNT and CDR2 YYREEE (reference sequence). In DNA, the CDR3 is TGTGCCAGCAGCCCGGGACTAGCGGTACTAGATACGCAGTATTTT. This encodes CASSPGLAVLDTQYF.

This chain joins TRBV5-1 and TRBJ1-1, with D unresolved. Trimming pared 6 bases from V and 0 bases from J, leaving 15 bases between. This CDR3 region has 15 residues. Germline-derived CDR1 and CDR2 are SGHRS and YFSETQ. For the CDR3, the DNA is TGCGCCAGCACCCTAACTACCGCTCTGAACACTGAAGCTTTCTTT. Its protein is CASTLTTALNTEAFF.

The chain links TRBV7-9 to TRBJ1-4; D perhaps matches TRBD1 (5 bases). The CDR3 length is 18 residues. With 1 base removed from V and 6 bases from J, the gap between germline ends came to 21 bases. Germline CDR1 and CDR2: SEHNR and FQNEAQ (reference sequence). The CDR3 region has the DNA TGTGCCAGCAGCTTAGACTTACCGATACCCCGGGGGGATGAAAAACTGTTTTTT. It is translated as CASSLDLPIPRGDEKLFF.

The gene calls are TRBV11-3 and TRBJ2-1; 16 bases line up with TRBD2. The CDR3 totals 18 residues. Trimming at V came to 5 bases and at J to 0 bases, leaving 4 bases not matched to a gene. Germline V CDR1 and CDR2: SGHNT, YENEEA. The CDR3 DNA reads as TGTGCCAGCAGCGGGGGACTAGCGGGAGGGAACTCCTACAATGAGCAGTTCTTC. This gives the protein CASSGGLAGGNSYNEQFF. Supplemented by reference TRBV11-3 and TRBJ2-1, the full variable domain reads EAGVVQSPRYKIIEKKQPVAFWCNPISGHNTLYWYLQNLGQGPELLIRYENEEAVDDSQLPKDRFSAERLKGVDSTLKIQPAELGDSAVYLCASSGGLAGGNSYNEQFFGPGTRLTVL.

The chain has TRBV4-3 and TRBJ2-7; TRBD2 is a possible D gene (5 bases). The germline gives CDR1 LGHNA, CDR2 YSLEER. V was cut by 0 bases and J by 1 base, with 16 bases left in between. This CDR3 has 17 amino acids. CDR3 sequence: CASSQDISGWRSYEQYF. The CDR3 nucleotides are TGCGCCAGCAGCCAAGATATCTCGGGATGGCGATCCTACGAGCAGTACTTC.

The V call is TRBV2, the J call TRBJ1-5; 7 nucleotides align to TRBD1. Germline V lookup: CDR1 SNHLY, CDR2 FYNNEI. The CDR3 is 15 amino acids. V lost 4 bases to trimming and J lost 2 bases; unmatched junction nucleotides: 5. CDR3 bases: TGTGCCAGCAGTGCACAGGGGATTGGCAATCAGCCCCAGCATTTT. Protein sequence: CASSAQGIGNQPQHF.

The CDR3 bases are TGTGCCAGCAGCTCACTCAATACAGGGGGCCGCGGCAATGAGCAGTTCTTC. This codes for CASSSLNTGGRGNEQFF. The rearrangement links TRBV5-4 to TRBJ2-1, with TRBD1 matching 9 bases. The CDR3 covers 17 residues. With 3 bases clipped from V and 6 bases from J, the junction kept 13 bases outside the gene matches. CDR1 is SGHNT and CDR2 is YYREEE in the germline V gene (reference sequence).

The chain has TRBV4-3 and TRBJ2-7, with D perhaps TRBD1 (6 bases). The ends were cut back, 1 base at V and 7 bases at J, with 17 bases in the middle. Germline lookup yields CDR1 LGHNA and CDR2 YSLEER. This CDR3 is 15 amino acids long. CDR3 residues: CASSQGAGVTREQYF. CDR3 in DNA: TGCGCCAGCAGCCAAGGGGCAGGGGTTACGAGGGAGCAGTACTTC.

The V and J genes are TRBV5-1 and TRBJ1-1, with a tentative D call TRBD1 (5 bases). Looked up from germline, CDR1 is SGHRS and CDR2 is YFSETQ. The V end lost 4 bases, the J end lost 5 bases, and 15 bases lay between the germline ends. The CDR3 covers 14 residues. The CDR3 loop is CASSIQGSGTEAFF. In DNA form, the CDR3 reads TGCGCCAGCAGCATTCAGGGATCTGGGACTGAAGCTTTCTTT.

This chain connects TRBV7-2 to TRBJ2-3; maybe TRBD2 (6 bases). Germline CDR1 reads SGHTA; CDR2 reads FQGNSA. Trimming cost V 8 bases and J 2 bases, with 8 bases left between them. This CDR3 has 12 residues. The CDR3 loop is CASGGFTDTQYF. The CDR3 DNA follows: TGTGCCAGCGGGGGGTTCACAGATACGCAGTATTTT.

This chain uses TRBV19 with TRBJ1-2; D ambiguous. The CDR3 has 13 residues. The V gene lost 6 bases and the J gene lost 2 bases, with 10 bases spanning the gap. Germline V lookup: CDR1 LNHDA, CDR2 SQIVND (reference sequence). The CDR3 here is CASSRRENYGYTF. CDR3 DNA sequence: TGTGCCAGTAGCAGGCGGGAGAACTATGGCTACACCTTC.